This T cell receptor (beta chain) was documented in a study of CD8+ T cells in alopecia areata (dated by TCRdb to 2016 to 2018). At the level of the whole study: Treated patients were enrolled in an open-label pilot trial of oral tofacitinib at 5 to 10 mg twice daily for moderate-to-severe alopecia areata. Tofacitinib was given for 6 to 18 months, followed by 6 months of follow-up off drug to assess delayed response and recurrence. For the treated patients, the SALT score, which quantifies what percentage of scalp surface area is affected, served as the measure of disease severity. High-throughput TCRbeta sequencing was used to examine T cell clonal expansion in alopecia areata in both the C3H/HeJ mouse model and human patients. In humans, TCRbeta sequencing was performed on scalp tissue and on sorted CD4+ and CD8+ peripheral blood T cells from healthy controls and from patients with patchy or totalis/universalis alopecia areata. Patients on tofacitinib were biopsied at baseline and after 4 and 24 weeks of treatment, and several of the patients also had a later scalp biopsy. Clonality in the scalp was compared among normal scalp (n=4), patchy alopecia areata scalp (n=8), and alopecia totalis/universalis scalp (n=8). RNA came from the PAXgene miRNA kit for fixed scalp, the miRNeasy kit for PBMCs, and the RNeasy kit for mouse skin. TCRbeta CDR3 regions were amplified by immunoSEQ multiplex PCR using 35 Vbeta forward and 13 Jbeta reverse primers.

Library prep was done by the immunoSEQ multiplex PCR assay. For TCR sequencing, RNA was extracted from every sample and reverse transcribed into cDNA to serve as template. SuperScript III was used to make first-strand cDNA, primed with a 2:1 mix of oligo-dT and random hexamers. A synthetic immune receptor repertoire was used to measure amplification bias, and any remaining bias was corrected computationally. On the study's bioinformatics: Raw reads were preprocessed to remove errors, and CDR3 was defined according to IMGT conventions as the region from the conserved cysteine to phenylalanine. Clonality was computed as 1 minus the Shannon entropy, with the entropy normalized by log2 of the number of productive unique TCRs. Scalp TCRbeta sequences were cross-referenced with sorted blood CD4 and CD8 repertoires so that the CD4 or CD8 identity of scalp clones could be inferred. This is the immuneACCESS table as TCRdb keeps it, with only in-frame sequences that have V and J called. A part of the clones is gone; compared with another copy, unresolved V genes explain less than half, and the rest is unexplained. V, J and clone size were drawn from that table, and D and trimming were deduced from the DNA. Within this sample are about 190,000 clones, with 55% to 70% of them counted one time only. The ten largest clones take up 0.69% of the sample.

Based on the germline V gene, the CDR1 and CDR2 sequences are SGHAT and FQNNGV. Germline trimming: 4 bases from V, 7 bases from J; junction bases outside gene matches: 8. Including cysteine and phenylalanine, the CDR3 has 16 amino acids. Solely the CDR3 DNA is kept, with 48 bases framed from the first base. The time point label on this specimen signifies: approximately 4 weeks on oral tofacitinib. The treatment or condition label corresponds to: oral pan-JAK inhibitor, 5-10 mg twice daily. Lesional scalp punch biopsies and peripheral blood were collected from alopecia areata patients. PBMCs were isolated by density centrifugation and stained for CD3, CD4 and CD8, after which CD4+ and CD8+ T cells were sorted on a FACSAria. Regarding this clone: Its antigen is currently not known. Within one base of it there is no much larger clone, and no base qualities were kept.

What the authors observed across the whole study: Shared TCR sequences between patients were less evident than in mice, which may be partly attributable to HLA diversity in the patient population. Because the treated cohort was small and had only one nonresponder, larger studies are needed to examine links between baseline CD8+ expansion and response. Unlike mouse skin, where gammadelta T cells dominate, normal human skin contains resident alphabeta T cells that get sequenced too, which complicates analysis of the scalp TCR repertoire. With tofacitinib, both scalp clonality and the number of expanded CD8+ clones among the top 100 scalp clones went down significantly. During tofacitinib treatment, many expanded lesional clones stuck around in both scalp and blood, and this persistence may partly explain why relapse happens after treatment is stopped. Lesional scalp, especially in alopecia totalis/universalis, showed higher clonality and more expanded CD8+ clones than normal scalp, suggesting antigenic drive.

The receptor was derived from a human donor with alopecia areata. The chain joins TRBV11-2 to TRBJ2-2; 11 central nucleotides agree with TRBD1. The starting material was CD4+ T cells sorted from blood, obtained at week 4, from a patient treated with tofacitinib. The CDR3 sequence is CASSSRTGGRSGELFF. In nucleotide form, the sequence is TGTGCCAGCAGCTCTCGGACAGGGGGCCGTAGCGGGGAGCTGTTTTTT.